The present T cell receptor beta chain was sequenced within a study of blood T cell repertoires in COVID-19. This CDR3 is 14 amino acids long. V gave up 6 bases and J gave up 4 bases, with 16 bases separating them. The germline V gene has CDR1 SQVTM and CDR2 ANQGSEA. Produced via immunoSEQ multiplex PCR; TCRdb's table is partial and in-frame only. The profile shows 200,000 to 250,000 clones, 85% to 90% of them singletons. Source material: peripheral blood. The sequence came from a man between 25 and 39 years old with COVID-19, enrolled during active disease. The chain combines TRBV29-1 with TRBJ2-1, with D possibly being TRBD2 (5 bases). CDR3 residues: CSVYREPVYNEQFF. For the CDR3, the DNA is TGCAGCGTCTATCGGGAACCCGTATACAATGAGCAGTTCTTC.